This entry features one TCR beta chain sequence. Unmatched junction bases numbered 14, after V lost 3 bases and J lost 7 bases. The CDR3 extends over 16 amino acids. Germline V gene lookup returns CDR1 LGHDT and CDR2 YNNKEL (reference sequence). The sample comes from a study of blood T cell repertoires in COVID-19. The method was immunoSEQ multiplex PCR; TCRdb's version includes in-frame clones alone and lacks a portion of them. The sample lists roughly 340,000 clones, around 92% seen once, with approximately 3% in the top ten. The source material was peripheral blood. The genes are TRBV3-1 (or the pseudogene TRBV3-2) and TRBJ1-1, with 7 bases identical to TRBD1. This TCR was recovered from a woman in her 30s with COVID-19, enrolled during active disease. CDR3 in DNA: TGTGCCAGCAGCCAGTACAGGGGTCCGCTCTATAGTGAAGCTTTCTTT. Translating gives CASSQYRGPLYSEAFF.